A single sample gave rise to the 25 T cell receptor beta chains below, sequenced in a study of cytomegalovirus exposure and HLA in healthy donors. Vbeta (60) and Jbeta (13) primers were used in the PCR. TCRdb's copy holds only in-frame clones and misses some; the assay was immunoSEQ multiplex PCR. The sample holds fewer than 150,000 clones, around 75% seen once. The sample comprised PBMCs. The source is a man under 40 in good health and CMV-seronegative.

J is TRBJ1-1 and V is TRBV4-3; 7 positions agree with TRBD1. There are 17 residues in the CDR3. Germline trimming cut 0 bases from V and 1 base from J; bases unmatched to any gene: 8. Germline V lookup: CDR1 LGHNA, CDR2 YSLEER. CDR3 sequence reads: CASSQDRMQGENTEAFF. The DNA for the CDR3 is TGCGCCAGCAGCCAAGACCGGATGCAGGGGGAGAACACTGAAGCTTTCTTT.

V and J are TRBV6-4 and TRBJ2-3; no clear D gene. The germline V gene has CDR1 MRHNA and CDR2 SNTAGT. The CDR3 has 14 amino acids. V was shortened by 3 bases and J by 0 bases, with 7 bases between the two germline ends. CDR3 residues: CASSESVSTDTQYF. Here the CDR3 DNA reads TGTGCCAGCAGTGAAAGCGTTAGCACAGATACGCAGTATTTT.

This clone has just one count. The genes are TRBV27 and TRBJ2-7; 12 bases are shared with TRBD1. Germline V lookup: CDR1 MNHEY, CDR2 SMNVEV (reference sequence). V was clipped by 4 bases and J by 4 bases; unmatched bases: 8. The CDR3 is 16 amino acids. CDR3 nucleotides: TGTGCCAGCAGTTCTCCACCGGGACAGGGGGCGTACGAGCAGTACTTC. Amino acids: CASSSPPGQGAYEQYF.

This sequence joins TRBV6-5 and TRBJ1-4; 9 bases agree with TRBD1. Germline assignment: CDR1 MNHEY and CDR2 SVGAGI. The CDR3 runs 16 residues. V lost 2 bases, J lost 7 bases, and 8 bases stayed unmatched. This CDR3 is CASSYGTTGGSEKLFF. The DNA of the CDR3 is TGTGCCAGCAGTTACGGAACTACAGGGGGCAGTGAAAAACTGTTTTTT.

This chain links TRBV30 with TRBJ1-3; D may be TRBD1 (6 bases). The V end was cut by 4 bases, the J end by 0 bases, with 10 bases between. Germline CDR1 is GTSNPN and CDR2 is SVGIG (reference sequence). This CDR3 spans 14 amino acids. CDR3 region: CAWIPDSSGNTIYF. The DNA of the CDR3 is TGTGCCTGGATTCCGGACAGCTCTGGAAACACCATATATTTT.

The V gene is TRBV9, the J gene TRBJ1-1, with TRBD1 matching over 9 bases. Unmatched junction bases numbered 5, after V lost 3 bases and J lost 8 bases. The CDR3 extends over 13 amino acids. The germline V gene has CDR1 SGDLS and CDR2 YYNGEE. The DNA of the CDR3 is TGTGCCAGCAGCGGACGGGGACAGGGAGAAGCTTTCTTT. Amino acids: CASSGRGQGEAFF.

The chain is built from TRBV13 and TRBJ2-2; 8 bases are shared with TRBD2. Germline assignment: CDR1 PRHDT and CDR2 FYEKMQ (reference sequence). V shed 3 bases, J shed 7 bases, and the junction held 4 bases outside the gene matches. There are 14 residues in the CDR3. CDR3 in amino acids: CASSFLGLDGELFF. CDR3 nucleotides: TGTGCCAGCAGCTTTTTGGGACTAGACGGGGAGCTGTTTTTT.

CDR3 amino acids: CASSLGQGVYNEQFF. CDR3 nucleotides: TGTGCCAGCAGCTTAGGACAGGGGGTCTACAATGAGCAGTTCTTC. This chain uses TRBV7-9 with TRBJ2-1, with 9 bases lining up with TRBD1. J was trimmed by 3 bases and V by 1 base; bases with no gene match: 1. The CDR3 extends over 15 amino acids. CDR1 and CDR2 from the germline V gene are SEHNR and FQNEAQ (reference sequence).

This clone has just one count. The chain joins TRBV9 to TRBJ1-1; TRBD1 is a possible D gene (6 bases). CDR3 length: 16 amino acids. The germline CDR1 and CDR2 sequences are SGDLS and YYNGEE. Trimming removed 6 bases at V and 0 bases at J, with 18 bases between. Here the CDR3 DNA reads TGTGCCAGCATAATTGGGTGGGGGCCCATGAACACTGAAGCTTTCTTT. The encoded protein is CASIIGWGPMNTEAFF.

The V gene is TRBV7-6, the J gene TRBJ2-7; D might be TRBD2 (6 bases). This CDR3 spans 15 amino acids. The V gene's germline CDR1 is SGHVS and CDR2 FNYEAQ. Trimming pared 2 bases from V and 3 bases from J, leaving 14 bases between. The CDR3 DNA reads TGTGCCAGCAGCTTATTATCGGGGGACCTCTACGAGCAGTACTTC. The encoded protein is CASSLLSGDLYEQYF.

The gene calls are TRBV5-4 and TRBJ1-2, with D tentatively TRBD1 (5 bases). The CDR3 has 13 amino acids. V was pared by 7 bases and J by 12 bases, with 22 bases between. The germline V gene encodes CDR1 SGHNT and CDR2 YYREEE (reference sequence). For the CDR3, the DNA is TGTGCCAGCCTCCCTTTTCAGCGGGGGTACGACACCTTC. Its protein product is CASLPFQRGYDTF.

The chain uses TRBV29-1 and TRBJ2-7; D is perhaps TRBD2 (6 bases). Trimming cost V 4 bases and J 5 bases, with 15 bases left between them. The CDR3 runs 13 residues. The germline V gene has CDR1 SQVTM and CDR2 ANQGSEA. CDR3 residues: CSVVDPGGNEQYF. CDR3 sequence (DNA): TGCAGCGTTGTGGACCCCGGGGGTAACGAGCAGTACTTC.

The chain carries TRBV29-1 and TRBJ1-5; D uncertain. The germline CDR1 and CDR2 sequences are SQVTM and ANQGSEA. The CDR3 runs 12 residues. V gave up 5 bases and J gave up 2 bases, with 7 bases separating them. The CDR3 sequence is CSVRTGNQPQHF. Here the CDR3 DNA reads TGCAGCGTTCGCACGGGCAATCAGCCCCAGCATTTT.

This chain connects TRBV4-2 to TRBJ2-5, with TRBD2 matching over 9 bases. The junction had 8 bases not matched to a gene; V was cut back by 1 base and J by 5 bases. The CDR3 extends over 16 amino acids. Germline V gene lookup returns CDR1 LGHNA and CDR2 YNFKEQ. CDR3 sequence: CASSQGGAGGPETQYF. DNA of the CDR3: TGTGCCAGCAGCCAAGGTGGGGCGGGAGGGCCGGAGACCCAGTACTTC.

The sample holds one count of this clone. The V call is TRBV6-5, the J call TRBJ1-6; D possibly corresponds to TRBD1 (6 bases). The CDR3 covers 15 residues. Germline CDR1 MNHEY, CDR2 SVGAGI. The ends were cut back, 2 bases at V and 3 bases at J, with 8 bases in the middle. CDR3 protein: CASSYTGLYNSPLHF. CDR3 in DNA: TGTGCCAGCAGTTACACAGGGCTCTATAATTCACCCCTCCACTTT.

The chain joins TRBV7-8 to TRBJ1-4, with 9 bases lining up with TRBD1. V lost 5 bases and J lost 8; bases outside the gene matches: 12. CDR1 is SGHVS and CDR2 is FQNEAQ in the germline V gene. This CDR3 has 16 amino acids. CDR3 nucleotide sequence: TGTGCCAGCAGCCCGAGGCCACAGGGGGCTTGGGAAAAACTGTTTTTT. Its protein is CASSPRPQGAWEKLFF. Full variable domain (rest looked up from reference TRBV7-8 and TRBJ1-4): GAGVSQSPRYKVAKRGQDVALRCDPISGHVSLFWYQQALGQGPEFLTYFQNEAQLDKSGLPSDRFFAERPEGSVSTLKIQRTQQEDSAVYLCASSPRPQGAWEKLFFGSGTQLSVL.

This clone occurred a few times. The rearrangement links TRBV6-5 to TRBJ1-2, with TRBD1 as a possible D gene (6 bases). The V and J ends lost 5 bases and 8 bases respectively, with 18 bases between them. Germline-derived CDR1 and CDR2 are MNHEY and SVGAGI. The CDR3 is 14 residues long. CDR3 DNA: TGTGCCAGCAGTGCTTTACAGGGAACGGCCGGCTACACCTTC. Translation: CASSALQGTAGYTF.

The rearrangement links TRBV5-4 to TRBJ2-7, with 10 bases that match TRBD2. V shed 4 bases and J 4 bases; nucleotides not matched to a gene: 8. Germline loops: CDR1 SGHNT, CDR2 YYREEE (reference sequence). CDR3 size: 15 residues. The CDR3 DNA follows: TGTGCCAGCAGCCCCGGGACTAGCGCCGGGTACGAGCAGTACTTC. It specifies CASSPGTSAGYEQYF.

Only a few counts were recorded for this clone. The V gene is TRBV10-3, the J gene TRBJ1-1, with a tentative D call TRBD1 (6 bases). Germline lookup yields CDR1 ENHRY and CDR2 SYGVKD. The CDR3 covers 12 residues. V was clipped by 11 bases and J by 2 bases, with 12 bases between them. The CDR3 here is CAANRDNTEAFF. The CDR3 DNA follows: TGTGCCGCCAACAGGGATAACACTGAAGCTTTCTTT.

The chain joins TRBV29-1 to TRBJ2-7, with D possibly TRBD1 on 7 matching bases. Germline CDR1 SQVTM, CDR2 ANQGSEA. The CDR3 contains 13 residues. V lost 7 bases and J 3 bases, leaving 16 bases between the germline ends. The CDR3 nucleotides read TGCAGCGCCGCGGGACAGTATTTCTACGAGCAGTACTTC. It yields the protein CSAAGQYFYEQYF.

Note on this clone: A read error may account for a junction end that differs from germline. The chain combines TRBV7-7 with TRBJ2-5; 10 bases agree with TRBD2. CDR3 length: 16 amino acids. Germline-derived CDR1 and CDR2 are SSHAT and FNYEAQ (reference sequence). The CDR3 DNA reads as TGTGCTAGCAGCTTAGCAGCTAGCGGGAGTGCAGAGACCCAGTACTTC. Its translation is CASSLAASGSAETQYF.

The chain uses TRBV10-3 and TRBJ2-1, with D possibly matching TRBD1 (6 bases). This CDR3 has 17 amino acids. Trimming shortened V by 0 bases and J by 0 bases, and 12 bases separated the two germline ends. Germline CDR1 and CDR2: ENHRY and SYGVKD. This chain's CDR3 is CAISESGAQNSYNEQFF. The DNA for the CDR3 is TGTGCCATCAGTGAGTCGGGGGCCCAGAACTCCTACAATGAGCAGTTCTTC.

In the case of this clone: The CDR3 end shows no conserved phenylalanine or tryptophan, and so a read error is likely. V is TRBV19 and J is TRBJ1-5; D uncertain. Per the germline V gene, CDR1 is LNHDA and CDR2 is SQIVND (reference sequence). The CDR3 consists of 13 residues. V dropped 0 bases and J dropped 8 bases, with 8 bases sitting between them. CDR3 nucleotides: TGTGCCAGTAGTATAGATCCTGCGGAGCCCCAGCATGTT. Its protein product is CASSIDPAEPQHV.

The chain links TRBV5-1 to TRBJ2-2; 8 nucleotides align to TRBD2. The ends lost 6 bases at V and 4 bases at J; junction bases unmatched: 11. The CDR3 runs 16 residues. From germline, CDR1 is SGHRS and CDR2 YFSETQ. CDR3 sequence (DNA): TGCGCCAGCACATCACCCGGGACTAGTACCACCGGGGAGCTGTTTTTT. This translates into CASTSPGTSTTGELFF.

V and J are TRBV28 and TRBJ1-4, with D hard to call. The CDR3 length is 15 residues. Per the germline V gene, CDR1 is MDHEN and CDR2 is SYDVKM. V dropped 2 bases and J dropped 0 bases, with 7 bases sitting between them. This CDR3 reads CASSLRSATNEKLFF. The DNA of the CDR3 is TGTGCCAGCAGTTTACGGTCTGCAACTAATGAAAAACTGTTTTTT.